The 19 T cell receptor beta chains given below trace back to one sample, sequenced in a study of Graves' ophthalmopathy and Graves' hyperthyroidism. Amplified material comprised TCR beta CDR3 regions derived from RNA transcripts. The library came from an HTBI-primed first-round RT-PCR and a second-round multiplex PCR. A single record per CDR3 protein comes from TCRdb applying MiXCR to the multiplex PCR reads. The data contain over 450,000 distinct CDR3 sequences, approximately 15% of them singletons. The sample comprised blood. Receptors were obtained from a woman in her 30s with Graves' ophthalmopathy.

Ten or more counts support this clonotype. This chain links TRBV5-1 with TRBJ1-2; D is ambiguous. Per the germline V gene, CDR1 is SGHRS and CDR2 is YFSETQ. The CDR3 extends over 13 amino acids. Deletions cut 0 bases from V and 8 bases from J, with 11 bases between. The CDR3 region is CASSLDGPRGYTF. The CDR3 DNA follows: TGCGCCAGCAGCTTGGACGGCCCTAGGGGCTACACCTTC.

This clonotype has only a few counts. As DNA, the CDR3 is TGCGCCAGCAGCTTGGTGCCTCCGAACACTGAAGCTTTCTTT. It is translated as CASSLVPPNTEAFF. The chain uses TRBV5-1 and TRBJ1-1, with D unclear. CDR3 length equals 14 residues. CDR1 and CDR2 from the germline V gene are SGHRS and YFSETQ. Trimming took off 0 bases at V and 1 base at J, with 7 bases between the two ends.

Ten or more counts support this clonotype. The V call is TRBV12-3 or TRBV12-4, the J call TRBJ2-7, with TRBD2 matching 13 bases. There are 15 residues in the CDR3. J was trimmed by 2 bases and V by 6 bases; bases with no gene match: 4. The DNA of the CDR3 is TGTGCCAGCAGAAGAGGACTAGCGGGAGCCTACGAGCAGTACTTC. As protein: CASRRGLAGAYEQYF.

This clonotype was counted ten times or more. The chain uses TRBV20-1 and TRBJ2-5, with D possibly called TRBD1 or TRBD2 (5 bases each). V was pared by 3 bases and J by 3 bases, with 8 bases between. The CDR3 is made up of 12 amino acids. The V gene's germline CDR1 is DFQATT and CDR2 SNEGSKA (reference sequence). CDR3 in DNA: TGCAGTGCTAGCGGGGCGGAAGAGACCCAGTACTTC. Protein product: CSASGAEETQYF.

This clonotype was seen ten or more times. The gene calls are TRBV5-1 and TRBJ1-1, with 8 bases that match TRBD1. Germline V lookup: CDR1 SGHRS, CDR2 YFSETQ. This CDR3 comprises 16 residues. Trimming took 1 base from V and 4 from J; bases not matched to a gene: 9. The DNA of the CDR3 is TGCGCCAGCAGCTTGTCCTCAGGGCAGGGGGCCACTGAAGCTTTCTTT. It translates to CASSLSSGQGATEAFF.

This clonotype occurred many times. This chain joins TRBV12-3 or TRBV12-4 and TRBJ1-3; D is unresolved. The V and J ends lost 3 bases and 0 bases respectively, with 9 bases between them. This CDR3 spans 15 amino acids. CDR3 residues: CASSFRRNSGNTIYF. The CDR3 coding sequence is TGTGCCAGCAGTTTTAGGCGGAACTCTGGAAACACCATATATTTT.

This clonotype occurred many times. This chain uses TRBV11-2 with TRBJ2-7; D possibly corresponds to TRBD2 (6 bases). Germline V CDR1 and CDR2: SGHAT, FQNNGV. The ends were cut back, 5 bases at V and 0 bases at J, with 17 bases in the middle. The CDR3 sequence is 16 residues long. CDR3 sequence reads: CASSRGWEETSYEQYF. The CDR3 DNA is TGTGCCAGCAGCCGAGGGTGGGAGGAGACCTCCTACGAGCAGTACTTC.

This clonotype was counted ten times or more. The rearrangement links TRBV10-3 to TRBJ1-3; D is uncertain. The CDR3 runs 14 residues. Germline V gene data show CDR1 as ENHRY and CDR2 as SYGVKD. The V end was cut by 9 bases, the J end by 0 bases, with 12 bases between. CDR3 sequence: CAMREALSGNTIYF. For the CDR3, the DNA is TGTGCCATGAGGGAGGCCCTCTCTGGAAACACCATATATTTT.

V usage is TRBV6-1 and J usage is TRBJ2-5; D might be TRBD2 (6 bases). The CDR3 covers 14 residues. Trimming cost V 6 bases and J 5 bases, with 16 bases left between them. Germline V lookup: CDR1 MNHNS, CDR2 SASEGT. The CDR3, as DNA: TGTGCCAGCAGCCACGGGGGTGATGTGGAGACCCAGTACTTC. Its translation: CASSHGGDVETQYF.

This clonotype was seen ten or more times. The gene calls are TRBV12-3 or TRBV12-4 and TRBJ2-5; D possibly corresponds to TRBD1 (5 bases). Trimming removed 6 bases at V and 1 base at J, with 15 bases between. This CDR3 comprises 15 residues. CDR3 in amino acids: CASSRPLGPQETQYF. As DNA, the CDR3 is TGTGCCAGCAGCCGCCCGTTGGGGCCCCAAGAGACCCAGTACTTC.

The V gene is TRBV11-2, the J gene TRBJ1-2; the match to TRBD1 covers 9 bases. CDR3 length: 16 amino acids. The V segment lost 4 bases and the J segment 4 bases; nucleotides outside the gene matches: 10. Germline lookup yields CDR1 SGHAT and CDR2 FQNNGV. In DNA form, the CDR3 reads TGTGCCAGCAGCTCCCTCACAGGGGGCGTATCCTATGGCTACACCTTC. It is translated as CASSSLTGGVSYGYTF.

The V gene is TRBV4-1, the J gene TRBJ1-1, with 9 bases fitting TRBD1. J was trimmed by 3 bases and V by 4 bases; bases with no gene match: 3. The CDR3 loop spans 14 amino acids. Looked up from germline, CDR1 is MGHRA and CDR2 is YSYEKL. For the CDR3, the DNA is TGCGCCAGCAGCCCCCGGACAGGGGACACTGAAGCTTTCTTT. It specifies CASSPRTGDTEAFF.

This clonotype was found many times. The rearrangement links TRBV6-1 to TRBJ2-5, with 10 bases fitting TRBD1. CDR3 size: 15 residues. Germline V gene lookup returns CDR1 MNHNS and CDR2 SASEGT. The V segment lost 6 bases and the J segment 6 bases; nucleotides outside the gene matches: 10. In DNA, the CDR3 is TGTGCCAGCAGGGGGCGAGACAGGGGGCAGCAGACCCAGTACTTC. Translating gives CASRGRDRGQQTQYF.

The chain employs TRBV28 and TRBJ2-7, with D unresolved. The V and J ends lost 8 bases and 4 bases respectively, with 9 bases between them. Germline assignment: CDR1 MDHEN and CDR2 SYDVKM. The CDR3 has 11 amino acids. CDR3 region: CASALLYEQYF. Written as DNA, the CDR3 is TGTGCCAGCGCCCTTTTATACGAGCAGTACTTC. The whole variable domain, remainder taken from reference TRBV28 and TRBJ2-7, is DVKVTQSSRYLVKRTGEKVFLECVQDMDHENMFWYRQDPGLGLRLIYFSYDVKMKEKGDIPEGYSVSREKKERFSLILESASTNQTSMYLCASALLYEQYFGPGTRLTVT.

This clonotype has a count of ten or more. This rearrangement joins TRBV7-2 to TRBJ2-5; possibly TRBD1 or TRBD2 for D (6 bases each). CDR1 and CDR2 (germline): SGHTA, FQGNSA. The CDR3 totals 16 residues. V was cut by 5 bases and J by 2 bases, with 18 bases left in between. CDR3 loop: CASSQIGGNLQETQYF. The CDR3 region has the DNA TGTGCCAGCAGCCAGATAGGGGGGAACTTACAAGAGACCCAGTACTTC.

A few counts support this clonotype. This sequence may be a read error, since a much larger clone differs from it by one base. The rearrangement joins TRBV2 to TRBJ2-7; the match to TRBD1 covers 7 bases. The CDR3 has 15 residues. CDR1 SNHLY and CDR2 FYNNEI come from the germline V gene. With V trimmed by 9 bases and J by 1 base, 12 bases remained unmatched. CDR3 DNA sequence: TGTGCCAGTCAGCCTACGAGGGGGCAATCCTACGAGCAGTACTTC. As protein: CASQPTRGQSYEQYF.

Many counts were recorded for this clonotype. The J gene is TRBJ1-2, the V gene TRBV20-1; D ambiguous. The CDR3 is made up of 13 amino acids. The germline gives CDR1 DFQATT, CDR2 SNEGSKA (reference sequence). Trimming removed 1 base from V and 4 bases from J, with 10 bases in between. The CDR3, as DNA: TGCAGTGCTAGAGCGGGAGGGCTCTATGGCTACACCTTC. This sequence encodes CSARAGGLYGYTF.

This clonotype came up many times. This chain connects TRBV24-1 to TRBJ1-2; D gene uncertain. Trimming removed 5 bases from V and 7 bases from J, with 16 bases in between. CDR1 is KGHDR and CDR2 is SFDVKD in the germline V gene. There are 14 residues in the CDR3. Here the CDR3 DNA reads TGTGCCACCAGTGGCACCGGGTCCCTCCGTGGCTACACCTTC. Its protein is CATSGTGSLRGYTF.

There are many counts of this clonotype. This chain joins TRBV12-3 or TRBV12-4 and TRBJ2-5; tentatively, D is TRBD1 (5 bases). Between the trimmed V and J ends, which lost 5 bases and 6 bases, there was a span of 16 bases. CDR3 length: 14 amino acids. CDR3 bases: TGTGCCAGCAGTCTATACCCAAGACAGCAGACCCAGTACTTC. It yields the protein CASSLYPRQQTQYF.